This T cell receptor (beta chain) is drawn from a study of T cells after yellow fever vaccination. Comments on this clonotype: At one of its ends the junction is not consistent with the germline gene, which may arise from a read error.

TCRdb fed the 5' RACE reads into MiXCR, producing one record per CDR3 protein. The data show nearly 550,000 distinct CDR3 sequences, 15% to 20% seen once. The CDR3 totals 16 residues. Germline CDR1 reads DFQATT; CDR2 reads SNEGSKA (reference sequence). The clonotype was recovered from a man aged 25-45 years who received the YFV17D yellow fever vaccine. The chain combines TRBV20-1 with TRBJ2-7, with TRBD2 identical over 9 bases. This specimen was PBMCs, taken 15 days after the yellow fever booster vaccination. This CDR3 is CCARESSGRISYEQYF. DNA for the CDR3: TGCTGTGCTAGGGAAAGTAGCGGGAGAATCTCCTACGAGCAGTACTTC.